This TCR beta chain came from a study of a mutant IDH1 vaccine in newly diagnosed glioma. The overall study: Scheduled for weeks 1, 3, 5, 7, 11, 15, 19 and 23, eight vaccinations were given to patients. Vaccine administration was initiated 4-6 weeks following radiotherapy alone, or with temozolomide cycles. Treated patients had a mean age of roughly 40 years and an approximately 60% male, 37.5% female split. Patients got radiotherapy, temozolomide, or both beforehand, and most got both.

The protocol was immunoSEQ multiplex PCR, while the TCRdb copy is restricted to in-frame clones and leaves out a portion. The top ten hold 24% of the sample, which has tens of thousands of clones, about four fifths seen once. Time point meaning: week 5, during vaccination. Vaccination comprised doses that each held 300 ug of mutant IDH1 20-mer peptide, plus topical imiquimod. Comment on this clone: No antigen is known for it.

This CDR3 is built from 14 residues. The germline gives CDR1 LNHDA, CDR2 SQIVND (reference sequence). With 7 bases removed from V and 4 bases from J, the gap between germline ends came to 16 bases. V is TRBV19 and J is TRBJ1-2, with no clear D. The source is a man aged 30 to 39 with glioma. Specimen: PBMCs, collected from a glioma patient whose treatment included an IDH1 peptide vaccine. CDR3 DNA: TGTGCCAGTATTTCAAAGAATGGGTTCTATGGCTACACCTTC. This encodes CASISKNGFYGYTF.